The clone carrying this T cell receptor (beta chain) was seen many times. Its target is unknown. V dropped 4 bases and J dropped 8; count of bases not matched to a gene: 2. CDR3 length equals 12 residues. Looked up from germline, CDR1 is SGHRS and CDR2 is YFSETQ. As TCR cDNA was made by 5'RACE template switching, a universal primer site and UMIs were added. TCRdb itself ran the 5' RACE reads through MiXCR, one entry per CDR3 protein. The table has hundreds of thousands of distinct CDR3 sequences, about 4% seen once. The data stem from a study of T cells after yellow fever vaccination. As for the study in general: SMART-Seq v4 Ultra Low Input prepared libraries from low-cell fractions. Regarding the study as a whole: Post-booster repertoires again held most primary-vaccination clones (about 96% CD4, about 90% CD8). Weaker overall was a secondary response that nonetheless peaked faster, on day 5 versus 15.

The origin of this receptor is a man between 18 and 29 years old who received the YFV17D yellow fever vaccine. This specimen was PBMCs, taken 5 days after the yellow fever booster vaccination. The chain combines TRBV5-1 with TRBJ2-1; 8 bases are shared with TRBD1. In nucleotides, the CDR3 is TGCGCCAGCAGCCAGGACAGGGATGAGCAGTTCTTC. Protein sequence: CASSQDRDEQFF.